These 9 T cell receptor beta chains were sequenced from one sample in a study of blood T cells in healthy people across ages (dated by TCRdb to between 2014 and 2016). The method behind the library was 5' RACE. Data came from an Illumina HiSeq 2500. A second PCR of roughly 6 to 11 cycles was run with a J-beta primer mix and a sample-barcoded 5' primer. In-frame beta chains were kept once TCRdb had trimmed the public reads at Q25 with fastp and called clones with MiXCR. Rows are unified per CDR3 protein, each entry keeping the most common DNA and genes. In this sample the table shows under 1,000,000 distinct CDR3 sequences, 35% to 40% of which occur a single time. Clones ranked in the top ten supply around 13% of the sample. The specimen was blood. The receptors shown here come from a man aged 18 to 35 in good health.

There are many counts of this clonotype. The V and J genes are TRBV15 and TRBJ2-1; 10 bases line up with TRBD1. This CDR3 region has 17 residues. In germline, CDR1 is LNHNV, CDR2 YYDKDF (reference sequence). With 2 bases clipped from V and 6 bases from J, the junction kept 10 bases outside the gene matches. DNA for the CDR3: TGTGCCACCAGCAGATTTGGGACAGGGGCGATGCGCAATGAGCAGTTCTTC. This gives the protein CATSRFGTGAMRNEQFF.

Concerning this clonotype: A read error may explain this, as a much larger clone is one base away. This chain joins TRBV10-3 and TRBJ2-1, with 8 bases lining up with TRBD1. The CDR3 loop spans 19 amino acids. CDR1 is ENHRY and CDR2 is SYGVKD in the germline V gene. The CDR3 spells CAISNLGQGLGGSYTEQFF. CDR3 nucleotide sequence: TGTGCCATCAGTAATCTCGGACAGGGATTAGGGGGATCCTACACTGAGCAGTTCTTC.

The sample holds many counts of this clonotype. This clone may be a read error of a much larger clone one base away. The chain employs TRBV20-1 and TRBJ2-1; possible D gene TRBD2, 6 bases. Germline CDR1 is DFQATT and CDR2 is SNEGSKA (reference sequence). With 0 bases removed from V and 7 bases from J, the gap between germline ends came to 16 bases. The CDR3 extends over 15 amino acids. CDR3 sequence reads: CSARDYRRGKNEQFF. Written as DNA, the CDR3 is TGCAGTGCTAGAGATTATCGGCGGGGTAAAAATGAGCAGTTCTTC.

The table lists this clonotype with a few counts. V gene TRBV12-3 or TRBV12-4 combines with J gene TRBJ2-3; perhaps TRBD2 as D (7 bases). CDR3 length: 16 residues. Trimming pared 3 bases from V and 2 bases from J, leaving 15 bases between. The CDR3 DNA reads TGTGCCAGCAGTTTTGAAGGGGGGGAAATCACAGATACGCAGTATTTT. It encodes CASSFEGGEITDTQYF.

The chain employs TRBV20-1 and TRBJ2-3, with D hard to call. Trimming shortened V by 0 bases and J by 2 bases, and 15 bases separated the two germline ends. The CDR3 length is 16 residues. Per the germline V gene, CDR1 is DFQATT and CDR2 is SNEGSKA (reference sequence). Written as DNA, the CDR3 is TGCAGTGCTAGAGATCTCGACTCCCGGGCCACAGATACGCAGTATTTT. Its protein is CSARDLDSRATDTQYF.

The chain combines TRBV28 with TRBJ2-3; TRBD2 might be the D (5 bases). Per germline, CDR1 MDHEN and CDR2 SYDVKM. Trimming left V 2 bases short and J 5 bases short, with 20 bases between. The CDR3 has 17 amino acids. The CDR3 sequence: CASSLTPLAMRGDTQYF. CDR3 in DNA: TGTGCCAGCAGTTTAACCCCCCTAGCAATGCGCGGAGATACGCAGTATTTT.

This clonotype was observed once. A much larger clone differs from this one at a single base, so this may be a read error. The chain links TRBV12-3 or TRBV12-4 to TRBJ2-7; D is unresolved. The CDR3 has 11 amino acids. DNA for the CDR3: TGTGTCAGCAGCCCGGATAACGAGCAGTACTTC. This encodes CVSSPDNEQYF.

The rearrangement joins TRBV5-6 to TRBJ1-5, with TRBD1 matching over 8 bases. Germline V gene sequence: CDR1 SGHDT, CDR2 YYEEEE. The CDR3 covers 16 residues. Losses at the gene ends were 3 bases for V and 3 bases for J; bases not matched to a gene: 8. CDR3 amino acids: CASSSDAGQVNQPQHF. Written as DNA, the CDR3 is TGTGCCAGCAGCTCTGACGCGGGACAGGTCAATCAGCCCCAGCATTTT.

This clonotype was observed a few times. This chain links TRBV7-2 with TRBJ2-6; D possibly uses TRBD1 or TRBD2 (5 bases each). Germline CDR1 SGHTA, CDR2 FQGNSA. Trimming took off 1 base at V and 2 bases at J, with 9 bases between the two ends. CDR3 length: 16 amino acids. CDR3 loop: CASSLDLGAGANVLTF. CDR3 coding DNA: TGTGCCAGCAGCTTAGATTTGGGGGCTGGGGCCAACGTCCTGACTTTC.